This T cell receptor (beta chain) emerged from a study of Ad26.COV2.S vaccination and SARS-CoV-2 variants. As for the study in general: Doses of Ad26.COV2.S were injected into muscle once or twice, 56 days apart.

Indicated treatment: about 20 received Ad26.COV2.S at low or high dose, single or two shots; 5 received placebo; per-sample allocation not given. Day 63 after the first injection of vaccine or placebo was the sampling time. Measured with immunoSEQ multiplex PCR; TCRdb has only the in-frame clones, and not every one. The sample shows just under 250,000 clones, roughly 90% of them seen only once. V lost 7 bases and J lost 6; bases outside the gene matches: 10. There are 14 residues in the CDR3. The germline V gene has CDR1 LNHDA and CDR2 SQIVND (reference sequence). This clone came up once. This clonotype originated in a person aged 18-60 years who received the Ad26.COV2.S COVID-19 vaccine or a placebo. The starting material was peripheral blood, obtained in a trial of Ad26.COV2.S vaccine versus placebo. The rearrangement uses TRBV19 and TRBJ1-1; 8 bases map to TRBD1. DNA of the CDR3: TGTGCCAGTATGAGGGACAGGCCATCACCTGAAGCTTTCTTT. Translated, it gives CASMRDRPSPEAFF.